This T cell receptor (beta chain) was captured by sequencing in a study of regulatory T cells in long-lasting Graves disease. For this clonotype: What it binds is unknown.

Findings and limits, study-wide: Because few samples were included, accuracy may have been lower. Persistent Graves' patients had lower TCR diversity than newly diagnosed ones.

Arm-PCR with iRepertoire HTBI primers amplified the CDR3 regions for these TCR beta libraries. TCRdb processed the multiplex PCR reads anew with MiXCR; each CDR3 protein has one entry. The sample carries about 470,000 distinct CDR3 sequences, under 20% recorded once. As for time point: newly diagnosed GD, antithyroid drugs for less than 3 months. PBMC RNA served as the TCR library source. CDR3 size: 17 residues. V lost 0 bases and J lost 10, with 20 bases in between. From germline, CDR1 is SGHRS and CDR2 YFSETQ. This same sample was also part of a study on T cells in Graves' hyperthyroidism and ophthalmopathy. As that report states: Stable Graves' hyperthyroidism denoted no ophthalmopathy progression over 18 months.

The receptor comes from a man aged 35-49 years with Graves disease. The V call is TRBV5-1, the J call TRBJ1-6; maybe TRBD1 (5 bases). Sequencing used peripheral blood mononuclear cells (PBMCs), obtained at new diagnosis, from a patient treated with antithyroid drugs. CDR3 DNA sequence: TGCGCCAGCAGCTTGGACCAGGGACCACGCGCAGGATCACCCCTCCACTTT. Translation: CASSLDQGPRAGSPLHF.